This TCR beta chain was sequenced for a study of CD8+ T cells in alopecia areata. Broader study findings: Shared TCR sequences were less clear between patients than in mice, possibly partly from HLA diversity.

Following RNA extraction, reverse transcription yielded cDNA that acted as the sequencing template. TCRdb's table, derived via immunoSEQ multiplex PCR, lists solely in-frame clones and lacks some. Here the sample spans about 180,000 clones, approximately 70% being singletons. As to this clone: Its antigen is undetermined.

It was from alopecia areata patients that lesional scalp punch biopsies and peripheral blood were collected. V lost 5 bases and J lost 5, with 17 bases in between. In germline, CDR1 is SEHNR, CDR2 FQNEAQ (reference sequence). The CDR3 totals 15 residues. Sequenced here: CD8+ T cells sorted from blood, sampled at week 0. This TCR derives from a human donor with alopecia areata. The chain combines TRBV7-9 with TRBJ2-3, with D possibly being TRBD1 (5 bases). CDR3 sequence (DNA): TGTGCCAGCAGCGGTACCACAGGTTTCGAAGATACGCAGTATTTT. The encoded protein is CASSGTTGFEDTQYF.